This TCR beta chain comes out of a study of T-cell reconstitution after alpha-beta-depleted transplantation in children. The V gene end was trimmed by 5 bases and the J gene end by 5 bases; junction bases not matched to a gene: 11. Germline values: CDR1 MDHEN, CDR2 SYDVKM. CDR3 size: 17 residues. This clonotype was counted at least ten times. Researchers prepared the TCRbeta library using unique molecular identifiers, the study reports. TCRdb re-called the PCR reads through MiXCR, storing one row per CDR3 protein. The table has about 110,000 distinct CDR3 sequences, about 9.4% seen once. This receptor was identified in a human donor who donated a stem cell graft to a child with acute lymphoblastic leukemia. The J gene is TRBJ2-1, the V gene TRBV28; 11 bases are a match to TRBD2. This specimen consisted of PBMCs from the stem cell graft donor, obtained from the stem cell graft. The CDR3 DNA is TGTGCCAGCAGTCAGATGTGGGCTAGCGGGAGGAACAATGAGCAGTTCTTC. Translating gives CASSQMWASGRNNEQFF.